This TCR beta chain was sequenced during a study of beta chain features in type 1 diabetes. Across the study: Cell yields, gender and age were comparable in patients and healthy donors. Notes on the study in general: Shorter TCRB CDR3s, moderately but significantly so, were found in Type 1 diabetes patients in all four CD4+ subsets. Compared to healthy donors, patients appeared to have naive, central memory and Treg TCRB repertoires that were more alike.

On this clone: What it recognizes is unknown.

Germline loops: CDR1 MNHEY, CDR2 SVGAGI. V gave up 6 bases and J gave up 7 bases, with 15 bases separating them. The CDR3 has 13 amino acids. Of the isolated RNA, all was reverse transcribed, and so the sequenced material was expressed TCRB transcripts. TCRdb's copy holds only in-frame clones and misses some; the assay was immunoSEQ multiplex PCR. In the table there are roughly 150,000 clones, about 8% of which are singletons. The collection from each donor was one heparinised blood draw averaging about 116 mL. Sorting that relied on CD45RO/CCR7/CD25/CD127/CD95/CD27 yielded CD4+ naive, central memory, regulatory and stem cell-like memory cells.

The specimen was central memory CD4+ T cells from blood. The chain uses TRBV6-5 and TRBJ2-5; the D gene is possibly TRBD2 (5 bases). This receptor was taken from a middle-aged woman with type 1 diabetes. CDR3 DNA sequence: TGTGCCAGCAGGGCTAGCCCGGTGGGGACCCAGTACTTC. Protein: CASRASPVGTQYF.